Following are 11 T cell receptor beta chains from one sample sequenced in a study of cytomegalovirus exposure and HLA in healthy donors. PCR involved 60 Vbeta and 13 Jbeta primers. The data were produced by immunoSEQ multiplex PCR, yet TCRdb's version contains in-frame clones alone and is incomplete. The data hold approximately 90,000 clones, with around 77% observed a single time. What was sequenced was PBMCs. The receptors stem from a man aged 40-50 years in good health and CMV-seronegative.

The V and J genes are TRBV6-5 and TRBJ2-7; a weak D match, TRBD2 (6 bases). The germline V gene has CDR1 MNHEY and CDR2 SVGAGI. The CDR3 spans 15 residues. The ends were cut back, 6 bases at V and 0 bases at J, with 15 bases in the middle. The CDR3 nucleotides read TGTGCCAGCAGCCCCGTTGCCGGGGGCTCCTACGAGCAGTACTTC. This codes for CASSPVAGGSYEQYF.

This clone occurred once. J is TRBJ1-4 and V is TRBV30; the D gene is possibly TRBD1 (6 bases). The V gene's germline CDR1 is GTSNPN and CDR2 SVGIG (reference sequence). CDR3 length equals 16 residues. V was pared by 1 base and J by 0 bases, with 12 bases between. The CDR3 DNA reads TGTGCCTGGAGTGCAGACAGGTCCCCAACTAATGAAAAACTGTTTTTT. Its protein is CAWSADRSPTNEKLFF.

The CDR3 here is CASSYGTSGRGRETQYF. The DNA of the CDR3 is TGCGCCAGCAGCTACGGGACTAGCGGGAGGGGGCGAGAGACCCAGTACTTC. V and J are TRBV5-1 and TRBJ2-5; 16 nucleotides align to TRBD2. V trimming: 3 bases; J trimming: 4 bases; junction bases outside the gene matches: 6. The CDR3 contains 17 residues. Germline V lookup: CDR1 SGHRS, CDR2 YFSETQ.

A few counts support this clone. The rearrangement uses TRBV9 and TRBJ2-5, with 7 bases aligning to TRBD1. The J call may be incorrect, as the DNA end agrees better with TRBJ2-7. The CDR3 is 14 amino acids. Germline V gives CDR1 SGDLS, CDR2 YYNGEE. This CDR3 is CASSKGGISYEQYF. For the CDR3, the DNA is TGTGCCAGCAGTAAAGGGGGCATCTCCTACGAGCAGTACTTC.

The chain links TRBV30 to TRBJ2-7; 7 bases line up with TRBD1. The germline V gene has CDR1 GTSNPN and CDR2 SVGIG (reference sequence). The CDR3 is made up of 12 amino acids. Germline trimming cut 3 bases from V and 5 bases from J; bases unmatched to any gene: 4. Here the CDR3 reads CAWSPTGDEQYF. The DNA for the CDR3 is TGTGCCTGGAGCCCCACAGGGGACGAGCAGTACTTC. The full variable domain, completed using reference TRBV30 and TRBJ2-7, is SQTIHQWPATLVQPVGSPLSLECTVEGTSNPNLYWYRQAAGRGLQLLFYSVGIGQISSEVPQNLSASRPQDRQFILSSKKLLLSDSGFYLCAWSPTGDEQYFGPGTRLTVT.

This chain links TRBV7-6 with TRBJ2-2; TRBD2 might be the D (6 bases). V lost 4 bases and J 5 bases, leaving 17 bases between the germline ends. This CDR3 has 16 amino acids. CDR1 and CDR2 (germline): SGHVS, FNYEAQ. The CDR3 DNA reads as TGTGCCAGCAGCTCCCCGAGGGCTGGAGGGACCGGGGAGCTGTTTTTT. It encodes CASSSPRAGGTGELFF.

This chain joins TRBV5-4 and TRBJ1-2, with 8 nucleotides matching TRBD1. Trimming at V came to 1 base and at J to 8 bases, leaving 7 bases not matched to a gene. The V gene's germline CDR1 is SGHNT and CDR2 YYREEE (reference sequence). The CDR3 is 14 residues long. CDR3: CASSLRQGAKGYTF. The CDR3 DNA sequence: TGTGCCAGCAGCTTGAGGCAGGGGGCGAAGGGCTACACCTTC.

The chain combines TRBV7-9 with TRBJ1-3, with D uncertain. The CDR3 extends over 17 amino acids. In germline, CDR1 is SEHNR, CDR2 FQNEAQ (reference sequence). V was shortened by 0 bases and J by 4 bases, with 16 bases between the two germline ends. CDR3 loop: CASSLADFGSSGNTIYF. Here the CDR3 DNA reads TGTGCCAGCAGCTTAGCGGACTTCGGGTCCTCAGGAAACACCATATATTTT.

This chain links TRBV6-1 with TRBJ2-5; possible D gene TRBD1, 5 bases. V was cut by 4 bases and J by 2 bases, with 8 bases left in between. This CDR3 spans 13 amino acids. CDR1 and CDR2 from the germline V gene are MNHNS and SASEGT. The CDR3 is CASSGQLQETQYF. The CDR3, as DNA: TGTGCCAGCAGTGGACAGTTACAAGAGACCCAGTACTTC.

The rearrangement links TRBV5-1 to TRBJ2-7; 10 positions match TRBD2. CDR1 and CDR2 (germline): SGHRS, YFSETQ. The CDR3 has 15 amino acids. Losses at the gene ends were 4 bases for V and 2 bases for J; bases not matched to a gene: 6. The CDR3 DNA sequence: TGCGCCAGCAGCGAAGGGACTAGCGCGGCCTACGAGCAGTACTTC. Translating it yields CASSEGTSAAYEQYF.

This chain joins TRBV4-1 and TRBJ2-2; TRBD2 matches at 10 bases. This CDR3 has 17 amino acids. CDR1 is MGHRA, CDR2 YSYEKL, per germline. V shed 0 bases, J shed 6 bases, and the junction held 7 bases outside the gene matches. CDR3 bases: TGCGCCAGCAGCCAAGAGGGACTAGCGCGGCCCGCCGGGGAGCTGTTTTTT. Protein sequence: CASSQEGLARPAGELFF.